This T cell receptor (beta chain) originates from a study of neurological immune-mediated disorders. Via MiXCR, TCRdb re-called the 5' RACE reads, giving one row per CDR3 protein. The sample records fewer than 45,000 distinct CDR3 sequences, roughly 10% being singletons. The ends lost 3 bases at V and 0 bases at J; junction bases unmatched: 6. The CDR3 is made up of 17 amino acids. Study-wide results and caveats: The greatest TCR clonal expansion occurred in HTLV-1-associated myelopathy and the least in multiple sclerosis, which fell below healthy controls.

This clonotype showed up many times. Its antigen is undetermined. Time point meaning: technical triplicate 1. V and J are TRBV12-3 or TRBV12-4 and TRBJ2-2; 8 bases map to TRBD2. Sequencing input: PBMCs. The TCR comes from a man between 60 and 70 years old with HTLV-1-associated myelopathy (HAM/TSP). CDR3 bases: TGTGCCAGCAGTTTTACCTGGGGACTAGCGAACACCGGGGAGCTGTTTTTT. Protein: CASSFTWGLANTGELFF.